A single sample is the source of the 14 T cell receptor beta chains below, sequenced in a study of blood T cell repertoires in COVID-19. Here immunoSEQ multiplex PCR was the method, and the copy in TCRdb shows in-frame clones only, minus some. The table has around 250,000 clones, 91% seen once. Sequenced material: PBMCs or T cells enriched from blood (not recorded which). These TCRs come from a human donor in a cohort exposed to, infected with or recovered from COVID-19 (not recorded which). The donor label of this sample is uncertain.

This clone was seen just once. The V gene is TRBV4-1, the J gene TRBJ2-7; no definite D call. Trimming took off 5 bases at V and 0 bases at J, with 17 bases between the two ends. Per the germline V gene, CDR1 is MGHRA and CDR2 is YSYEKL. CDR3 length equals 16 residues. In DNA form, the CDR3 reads TGCGCCAGCAGCACATTCGTGGTAAAAAGCTCCTACGAGCAGTACTTC. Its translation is CASSTFVVKSSYEQYF.

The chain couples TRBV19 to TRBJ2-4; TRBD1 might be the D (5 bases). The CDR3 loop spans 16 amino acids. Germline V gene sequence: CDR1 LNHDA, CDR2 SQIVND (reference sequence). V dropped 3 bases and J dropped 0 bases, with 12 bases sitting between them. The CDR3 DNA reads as TGTGCCAGTAGTATGATGGTGGGGCTAGCCAAAAACATTCAGTACTTC. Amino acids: CASSMMVGLAKNIQYF.

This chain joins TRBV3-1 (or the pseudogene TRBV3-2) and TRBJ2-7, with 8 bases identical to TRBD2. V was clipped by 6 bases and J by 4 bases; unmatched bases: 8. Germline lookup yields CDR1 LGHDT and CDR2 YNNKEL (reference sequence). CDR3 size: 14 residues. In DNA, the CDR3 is TGTGCCAGCAGTCCTGACGGGGGGGCTTACGAGCAGTACTTC. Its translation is CASSPDGGAYEQYF.

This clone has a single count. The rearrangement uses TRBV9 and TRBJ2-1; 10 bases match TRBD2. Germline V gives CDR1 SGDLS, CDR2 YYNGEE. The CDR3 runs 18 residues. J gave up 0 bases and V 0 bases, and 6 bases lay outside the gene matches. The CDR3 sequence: CASSVGAGGLSSYNEQFF. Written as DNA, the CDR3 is TGTGCCAGCAGCGTAGGAGCGGGGGGGCTAAGCTCCTACAATGAGCAGTTCTTC.

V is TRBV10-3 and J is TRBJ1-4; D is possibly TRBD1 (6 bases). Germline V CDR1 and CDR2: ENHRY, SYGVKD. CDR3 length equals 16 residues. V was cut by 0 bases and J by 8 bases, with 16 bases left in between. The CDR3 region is CAISESLRGGREKLFF. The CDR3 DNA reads TGTGCCATCAGTGAGTCTCTGAGAGGGGGAAGGGAAAAACTGTTTTTT.

The CDR3 here is CASSQTDSRNTEAFF. In DNA form, the CDR3 reads TGCGCCAGCAGCCAAACGGACAGCCGGAACACTGAAGCTTTCTTT. The chain couples TRBV4-3 to TRBJ1-1, with a tentative D call TRBD1 (6 bases). From germline, CDR1 is LGHNA and CDR2 YSLEER. This CDR3 has 15 amino acids. The V and J ends lost 2 bases and 1 base respectively, with 11 bases between them.

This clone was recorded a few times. Here the CDR3 DNA reads TGTGCCAGCAGCCAAGATTGGGCAGGTCGGCCTTTCTTT. Translation gives CASSQDWAGRPFF. The V call is TRBV3-1 (or the pseudogene TRBV3-2), the J call TRBJ1-1; no reliable D call. CDR1 and CDR2 (germline): LGHDT, YNNKEL (reference sequence). This CDR3 is 13 amino acids long. Trimming shortened V by 0 bases and J by 12 bases, and 14 bases separated the two germline ends.

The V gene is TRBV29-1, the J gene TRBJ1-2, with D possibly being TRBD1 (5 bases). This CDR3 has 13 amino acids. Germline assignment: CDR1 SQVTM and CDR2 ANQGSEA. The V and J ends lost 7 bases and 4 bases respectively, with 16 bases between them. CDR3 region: CSAPLGPPYGYTF. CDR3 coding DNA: TGCAGCGCGCCCCTGGGGCCCCCCTATGGCTACACCTTC.

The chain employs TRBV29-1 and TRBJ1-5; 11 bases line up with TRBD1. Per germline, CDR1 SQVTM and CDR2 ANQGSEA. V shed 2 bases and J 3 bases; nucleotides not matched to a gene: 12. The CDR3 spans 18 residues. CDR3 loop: CSVESLDRGRVDNQPQHF. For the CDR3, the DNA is TGCAGCGTTGAAAGTTTGGACAGGGGGCGAGTAGACAATCAGCCCCAGCATTTT.

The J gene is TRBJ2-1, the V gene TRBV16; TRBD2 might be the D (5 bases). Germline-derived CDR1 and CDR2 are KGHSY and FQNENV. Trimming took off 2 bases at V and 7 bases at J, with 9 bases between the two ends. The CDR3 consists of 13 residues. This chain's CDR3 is CASSQNRGNEQFF. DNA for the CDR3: TGTGCCAGCAGCCAAAACCGAGGGAATGAGCAGTTCTTC. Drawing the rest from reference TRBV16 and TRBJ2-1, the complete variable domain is GEEVAQTPKHLVRGEGQKAKLYCAPIKGHSYVFWYQQVLKNEFKFLISFQNENVFDETGMPKERFSAKCLPNSPCSLEIQATKLEDSAVYFCASSQNRGNEQFFGPGTRLTVL.

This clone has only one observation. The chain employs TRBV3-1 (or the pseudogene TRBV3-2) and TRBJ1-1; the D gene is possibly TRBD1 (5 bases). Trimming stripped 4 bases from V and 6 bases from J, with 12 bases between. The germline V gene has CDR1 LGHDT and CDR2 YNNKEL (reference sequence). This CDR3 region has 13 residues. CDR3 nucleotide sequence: TGTGCCAGCAGCCCCCATGCGACAGCTGAAGCTTTCTTT. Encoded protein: CASSPHATAEAFF.

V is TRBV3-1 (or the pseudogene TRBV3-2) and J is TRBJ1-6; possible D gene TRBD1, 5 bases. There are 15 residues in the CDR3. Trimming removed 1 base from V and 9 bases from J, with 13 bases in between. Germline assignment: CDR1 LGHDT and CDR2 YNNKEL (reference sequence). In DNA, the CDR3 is TGTGCCAGCAGCCAAGTCGCGGGGGGGACTTCACCCCTCCACTTT. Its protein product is CASSQVAGGTSPLHF.

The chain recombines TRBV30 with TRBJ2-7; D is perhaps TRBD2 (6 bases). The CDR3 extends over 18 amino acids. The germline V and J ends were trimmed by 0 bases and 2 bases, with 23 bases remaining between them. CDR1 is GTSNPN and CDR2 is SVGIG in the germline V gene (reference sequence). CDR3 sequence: CAWSVPPTVGTQTYEQYF. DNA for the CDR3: TGTGCCTGGAGTGTGCCCCCTACGGTTGGGACTCAAACCTACGAGCAGTACTTC.

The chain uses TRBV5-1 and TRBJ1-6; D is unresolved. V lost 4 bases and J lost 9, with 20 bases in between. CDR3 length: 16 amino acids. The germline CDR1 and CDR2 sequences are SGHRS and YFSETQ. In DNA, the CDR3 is TGCGCCAGCAGCATTACCGGGATCTTACGAGGTTCACCCCTCCACTTT. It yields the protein CASSITGILRGSPLHF.